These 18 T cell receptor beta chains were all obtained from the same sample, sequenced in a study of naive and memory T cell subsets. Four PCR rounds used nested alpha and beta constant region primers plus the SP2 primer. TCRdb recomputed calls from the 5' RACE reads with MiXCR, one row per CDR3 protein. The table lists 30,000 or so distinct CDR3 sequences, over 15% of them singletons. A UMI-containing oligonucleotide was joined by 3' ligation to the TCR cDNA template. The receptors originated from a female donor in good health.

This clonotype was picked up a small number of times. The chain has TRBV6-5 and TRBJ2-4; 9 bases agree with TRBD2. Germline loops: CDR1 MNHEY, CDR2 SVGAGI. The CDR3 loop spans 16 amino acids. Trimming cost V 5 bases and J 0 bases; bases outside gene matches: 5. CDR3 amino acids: CASSVAGAGAKNIQYF. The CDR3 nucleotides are TGTGCCAGCAGTGTAGCGGGGGCCGGAGCCAAAAACATTCAGTACTTC.

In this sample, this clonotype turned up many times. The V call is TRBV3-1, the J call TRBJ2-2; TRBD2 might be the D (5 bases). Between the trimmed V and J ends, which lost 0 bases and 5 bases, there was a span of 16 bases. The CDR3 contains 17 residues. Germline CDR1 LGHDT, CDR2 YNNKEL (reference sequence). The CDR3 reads CASSQDPASLGTGELFF. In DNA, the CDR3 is TGTGCCAGCAGCCAAGATCCGGCTAGCCTAGGAACCGGGGAGCTGTTTTTT.

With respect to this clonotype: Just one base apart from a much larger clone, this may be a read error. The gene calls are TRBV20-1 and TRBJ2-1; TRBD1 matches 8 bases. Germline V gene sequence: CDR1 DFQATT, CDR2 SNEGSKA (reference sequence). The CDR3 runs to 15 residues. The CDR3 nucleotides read TGCGGTGCTGTTAATCAAGACAGGGGTCGAAAGGAGCAGTTCTTC. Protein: CGAVNQDRGRKEQFF.

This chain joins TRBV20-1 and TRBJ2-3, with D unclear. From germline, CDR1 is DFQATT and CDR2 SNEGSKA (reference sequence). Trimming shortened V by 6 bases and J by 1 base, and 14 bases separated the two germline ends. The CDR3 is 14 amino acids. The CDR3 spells CSATRSAGTDTQYF. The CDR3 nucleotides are TGCAGTGCCACCCGGTCGGCGGGCACAGATACGCAGTATTTT.

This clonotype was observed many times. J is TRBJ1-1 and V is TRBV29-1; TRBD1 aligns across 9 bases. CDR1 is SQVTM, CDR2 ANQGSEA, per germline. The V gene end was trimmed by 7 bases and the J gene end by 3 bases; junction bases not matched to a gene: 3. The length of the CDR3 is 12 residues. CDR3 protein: CSARTGDTEAFF. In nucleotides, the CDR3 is TGCAGCGCACGGACAGGGGACACTGAAGCTTTCTTT.

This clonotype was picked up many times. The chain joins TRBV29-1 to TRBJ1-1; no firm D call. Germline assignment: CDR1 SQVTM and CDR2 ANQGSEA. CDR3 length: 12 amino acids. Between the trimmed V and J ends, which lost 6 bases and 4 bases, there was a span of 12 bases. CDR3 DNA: TGCAGCGTGAACAGCGGAGGCACTGAAGCTTTCTTT. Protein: CSVNSGGTEAFF.

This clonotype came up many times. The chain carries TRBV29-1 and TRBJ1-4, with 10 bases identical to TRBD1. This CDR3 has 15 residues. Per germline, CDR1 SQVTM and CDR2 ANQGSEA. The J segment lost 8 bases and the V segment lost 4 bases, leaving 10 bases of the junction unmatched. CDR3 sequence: CSVGGQGVSREKLFF. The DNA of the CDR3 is TGCAGCGTTGGAGGACAGGGGGTCAGTCGGGAAAAACTGTTTTTT.

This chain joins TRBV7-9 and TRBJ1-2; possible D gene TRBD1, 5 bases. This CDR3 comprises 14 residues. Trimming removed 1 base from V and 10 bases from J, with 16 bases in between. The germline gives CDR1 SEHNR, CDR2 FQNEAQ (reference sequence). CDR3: CASSLGGRFQDYTF. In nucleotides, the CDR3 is TGTGCCAGCAGCTTAGGGGGACGGTTTCAGGACTACACCTTC.

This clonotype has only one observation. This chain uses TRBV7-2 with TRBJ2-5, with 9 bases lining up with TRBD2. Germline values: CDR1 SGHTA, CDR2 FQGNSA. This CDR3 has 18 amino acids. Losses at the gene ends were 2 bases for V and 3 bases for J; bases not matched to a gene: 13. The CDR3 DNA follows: TGTGCCAGCAGCTTATCCTATTTTGGCGGGGGGGCCGAAGAGACCCAGTACTTC. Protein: CASSLSYFGGGAEETQYF. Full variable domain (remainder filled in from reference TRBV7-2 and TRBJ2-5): GAGVSQSPSNKVTEKGKDVELRCDPISGHTALYWYRQSLGQGLEFLIYFQGNSAPDKSGLPSDRFSAERTGGSVSTLTIQRTQQEDSAVYLCASSLSYFGGGAEETQYFGPGTRLLVL.

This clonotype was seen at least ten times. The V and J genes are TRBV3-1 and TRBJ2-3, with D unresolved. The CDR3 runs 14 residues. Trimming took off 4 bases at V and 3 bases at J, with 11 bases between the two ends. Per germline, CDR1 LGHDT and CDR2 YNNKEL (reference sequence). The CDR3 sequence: CASSLSKGTDTQYF. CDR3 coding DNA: TGTGCCAGCAGCCTTTCGAAGGGAACAGATACGCAGTATTTT.

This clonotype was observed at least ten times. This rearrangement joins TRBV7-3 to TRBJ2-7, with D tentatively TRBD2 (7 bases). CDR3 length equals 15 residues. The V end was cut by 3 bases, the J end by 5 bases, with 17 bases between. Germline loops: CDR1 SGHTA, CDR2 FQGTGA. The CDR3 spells CASSLNGGPGDEQYF. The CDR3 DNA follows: TGTGCCAGCAGCTTGAACGGGGGGCCCGGAGACGAGCAGTACTTC.

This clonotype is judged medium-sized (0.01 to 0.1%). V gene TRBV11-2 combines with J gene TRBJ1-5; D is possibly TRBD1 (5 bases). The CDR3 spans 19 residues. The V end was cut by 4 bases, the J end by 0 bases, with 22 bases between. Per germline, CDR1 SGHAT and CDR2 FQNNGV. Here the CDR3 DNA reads TGTGCCAGCAGCTCCGGGACGGCTAAGGACCGGTATAGCAATCAGCCCCAGCATTTT. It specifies CASSSGTAKDRYSNQPQHF.

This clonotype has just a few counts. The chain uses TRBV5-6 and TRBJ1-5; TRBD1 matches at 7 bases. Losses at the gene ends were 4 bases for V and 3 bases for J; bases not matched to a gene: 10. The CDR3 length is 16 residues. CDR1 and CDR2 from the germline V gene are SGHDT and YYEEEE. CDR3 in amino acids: CASSGAGQIPNQPQHF. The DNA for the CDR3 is TGTGCCAGCAGCGGCGCGGGACAGATCCCCAATCAGCCCCAGCATTTT.

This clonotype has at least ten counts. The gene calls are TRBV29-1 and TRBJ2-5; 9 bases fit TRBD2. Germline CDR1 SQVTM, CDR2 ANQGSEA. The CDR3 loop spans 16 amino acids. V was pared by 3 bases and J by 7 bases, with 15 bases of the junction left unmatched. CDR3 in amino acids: CSVESLAGLKKGTQYF. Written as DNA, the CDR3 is TGCAGCGTTGAGTCCCTAGCGGGACTTAAGAAGGGGACCCAGTACTTC.

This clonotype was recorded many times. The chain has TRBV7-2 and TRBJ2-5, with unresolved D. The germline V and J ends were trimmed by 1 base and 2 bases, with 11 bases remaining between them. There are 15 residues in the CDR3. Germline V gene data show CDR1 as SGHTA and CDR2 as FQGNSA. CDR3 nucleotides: TGTGCCAGCAGCTTAGACGGTGGACGTCAAGAGACCCAGTACTTC. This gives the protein CASSLDGGRQETQYF.

For the CDR3, the DNA is TGCAGCGTAACGACAGGGGATAATTCACCCCTCCACTTT. Translating gives CSVTTGDNSPLHF. The chain employs TRBV29-1 and TRBJ1-6; 8 positions match TRBD1. The CDR3 totals 13 residues. Unmatched junction bases numbered 3, after V lost 6 bases and J lost 5 bases. Germline V CDR1 and CDR2: SQVTM, ANQGSEA.

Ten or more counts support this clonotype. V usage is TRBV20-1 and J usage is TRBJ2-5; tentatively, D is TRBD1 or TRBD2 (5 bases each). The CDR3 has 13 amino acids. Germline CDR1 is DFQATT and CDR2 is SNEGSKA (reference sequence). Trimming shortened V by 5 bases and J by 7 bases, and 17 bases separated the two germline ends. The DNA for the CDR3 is TGCAGTGCTGTCGGGGCCAAAGGCCGGACCCAGTACTTC. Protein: CSAVGAKGRTQYF.

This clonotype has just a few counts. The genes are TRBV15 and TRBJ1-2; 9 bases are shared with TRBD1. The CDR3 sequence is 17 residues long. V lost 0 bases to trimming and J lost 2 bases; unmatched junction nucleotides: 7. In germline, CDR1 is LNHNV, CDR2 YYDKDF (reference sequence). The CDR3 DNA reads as TGTGCCACCAGCAGAGAACGACGGACAGGGGACAACTATGGCTACACCTTC. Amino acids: CATSRERRTGDNYGYTF.